This is a list of T cell receptor beta chains from one sample in a study of blood T cell repertoires in COVID-19. This table comes from immunoSEQ multiplex PCR, and its TCRdb copy is limited to in-frame clones, with some not included. This table has fewer than 350,000 clones, around 84% appearing once. Sequences were obtained from PBMCs or T cells enriched from blood (not recorded which). These receptor sequences come from a woman aged 45-65 years who had recovered from COVID-19. Both conserved end residues are part of each CDR3. D genes are given only for firm matches. Size values are once, few and many counts, or a class for expanded clones, and some rows have none.

TRBV12-1,TRBJ2-7,NA,NA,TGTGCCAACCCCCTCCGGGACAGGGGGCGCGAGCAGTACTTC,CANPLRDRGREQYF
TRBV19,TRBJ1-1,NA,NA,TGTGCCAGTAGTAGAGATAGACAGAACACTGAAGCTTTCTTT,CASSRDRQNTEAFF
TRBV30,TRBJ2-7,TRBD2,once,TGTGCCTGGAGTCTCACCGGGACTAGCGCGGCGTTC,CAWSLTGTSAAF
TRBV5-4,TRBJ1-4,TRBD1,NA,TGTGCCAGCAGCTTGTATCAGGGGGAGAATGAAAAACTGTTTTTT,CASSLYQGENEKLFF
TRBV14,TRBJ2-5,TRBD2,once,TGTGCCAGCAGCCGTTGGGAGGGGGAGACCCAGTACTTC,CASSRWEGETQYF
TRBV6-5,TRBJ1-3,NA,NA,TGTGCCAGCAGCCCCGCAGGGAACGGAAACACCATATATTTT,CASSPAGNGNTIYF
TRBV9,TRBJ1-3,TRBD1,NA,TGTGCCAGCAGCGGACAGGGGGTTGGTTACACCATATATTTT,CASSGQGVGYTIYF
TRBV12-3/TRBV12-4,TRBJ1-2,NA,NA,TGTGCCAGCAGTTTAAAGGGGGAGCTCGGCTACACCTTC,CASSLKGELGYTF
TRBV18,TRBJ2-1,NA,NA,TGTGCCAGCCGGACAGAGAGCTCCTACAATGAGCAGTTCTTC,CASRTESSYNEQFF
TRBV7-3,TRBJ2-2,TRBD1,NA,TGTGCCAGCAGCTCCCGACAGGGACAGACCGGGGAGCTGTTTTTT,CASSSRQGQTGELFF
TRBV10-3,TRBJ2-1,NA,once,TGTGCCATCAGTGAGTTACAGACATACAATGAGCAGTTCTTC,CAISELQTYNEQFF
TRBV11-3,TRBJ2-3,TRBD1,NA,TGTGCCAGCAGCACTGGACAGGGGGGAGTGGATACGCAGTATTTT,CASSTGQGGVDTQYF
TRBV9,TRBJ1-6,NA,NA,TGTGCCAGCAGCGAGGGGATGCAGGAAATTTATAATTCACCCCTCCACTTT,CASSEGMQEIYNSPLHF
TRBV11-2,TRBJ1-4,NA,NA,TGTGCCAGCAGCCCACAACAGGGCTCTAGGGTTGGACTGTTTTTT,CASSPQQGSRVGLFF
TRBV4-2,TRBJ2-7,TRBD1,NA,TGTGCCAGCAGCTGGGACAGGGAAGGGGAACTAGCCTACGAGCAGTACTTC,CASSWDREGELAYEQYF
TRBV18,TRBJ1-1,NA,NA,TGTGCCAGCTCAGCCACGAGCGCTGGGGCGAACACTGAAGCTTTCTTT,CASSATSAGANTEAFF
TRBV10-1,TRBJ2-7,TRBD1,NA,TGCGCCGCACGGGACAGGGGCTACGAGCAGTACTTC,CAARDRGYEQYF
TRBV5-4,TRBJ2-7,TRBD2,NA,TGTGCCAGCAGCTTTGGACTAGCGGGGACCTACGAGCAGTACTTC,CASSFGLAGTYEQYF
TRBV5-1,TRBJ2-7,NA,once,TGCGCCAGCAGCTTGGCCAGGTTTCCCTCCTACGAGCAGTACTTC,CASSLARFPSYEQYF
TRBV9,TRBJ1-1,NA,NA,TGTGCCAGCAGCGCCACGGGAAGTTCGGGGGAAGCTTTCTTT,CASSATGSSGEAFF
TRBV18,TRBJ1-1,TRBD1,NA,TGTGCCAGCTCACCCCCGGAGGGGGCGAACACTGAAGCTTTCTTT,CASSPPEGANTEAFF
TRBV10-1,TRBJ2-2,NA,NA,TGCGCCAGCAGTGCGGGATACAGCACCTCGAACACCGGGGAGCTGTTTTTT,CASSAGYSTSNTGELFF
TRBV5-1,TRBJ2-5,TRBD1,NA,TGCGCCAGCAGCTTCCGACAGGGGAGGAATTTTGTGGAGACCCAGTACTTC,CASSFRQGRNFVETQYF
TRBV7-2,TRBJ1-2,NA,NA,TGTGCCAGCAGCTTACACAGGGTGAGGGGCTATGGCTACACCTTC,CASSLHRVRGYGYTF
TRBV6-5,TRBJ1-2,NA,few,TGTGCCAGCAGTCCCCAGGGAGGGGCGTATGGCTACACCTTC,CASSPQGGAYGYTF
TRBV10-1,TRBJ2-5,NA,NA,TGCGCCAGCAGCCCGACACTGGCTCAAGAGACCCAGTACTTC,CASSPTLAQETQYF
TRBV28,TRBJ1-4,NA,NA,TGTGCCAGCAACACGGTGGGGGGGCATAATGAAAAACTGTTTTTT,CASNTVGGHNEKLFF
TRBV11-2,TRBJ2-7,TRBD2,NA,TGTGCCAGCAGCGTTACTAGCGGAAGCTACGAGCAGTACTTC,CASSVTSGSYEQYF
TRBV10-2,TRBJ2-7,TRBD1,NA,TGCGCCACTAGGGATCCGGGACAGGGGGACTACGAGCAGTACTTC,CATRDPGQGDYEQYF
TRBV7-9,TRBJ2-2,TRBD2,NA,TGTGCCAGCAGCTCTCAGGCGGGAGGTACCGGGGAGCTGTTTTTT,CASSSQAGGTGELFF
TRBV6-5,TRBJ1-5,NA,NA,TGTGCCAGCAGTCCTTCCGAGCGGGGCAATCAGCCCCAGCATTTT,CASSPSERGNQPQHF
TRBV29-1,TRBJ1-2,TRBD1,NA,TGCAGCGCAAAGAACAGGGGATCGGATGGCTACACCTTC,CSAKNRGSDGYTF
TRBV5-1,TRBJ2-5,TRBD2,once,TGCGCCAGCAGCTCTATACTAGCGGACCAAGAGACCCAGTACTTC,CASSSILADQETQYF
TRBV2,TRBJ2-1,NA,once,TGTGCCAGCAGTTCCTTCTCAGGGCGGGAGCAGTTCTTC,CASSSFSGREQFF
TRBV2,TRBJ2-7,TRBD2,NA,TGTGCCAGCAGATTTAGCGGGACGAGCTCCTACGAGCAGTACTTC,CASRFSGTSSYEQYF
TRBV3-1/TRBV3-2,TRBJ2-1,TRBD1,NA,TGTGCCAGCAGCCTGGGACAGGGGAGGTCGTTCTTC,CASSLGQGRSFF
TRBV5-1,TRBJ2-5,TRBD1,NA,TGCGCCAGCAGCGTGGGACAGCAAGAGACCCAGTACTTC,CASSVGQQETQYF
TRBV15,TRBJ2-3,TRBD2,NA,TGTGCCACCAGCAGAGATCTAGCGGCGAGCACAGATACGCAGTATTTT,CATSRDLAASTDTQYF
TRBV3-1/TRBV3-2,TRBJ2-3,TRBD2,NA,TGTGCCAGCAGCCAATTCCTAGCGGAAGATACGCAGTATTTT,CASSQFLAEDTQYF
TRBV6-2/TRBV6-3,TRBJ1-2,NA,NA,TGTGCCAGCAGTTACGATCAGGGGATCTATGGCTACACCTTC,CASSYDQGIYGYTF
TRBV7-9,TRBJ1-5,TRBD1,NA,TGTGCCAGCAGCTTAGGGGACAGGGGATTTCGCAATCAGCCCCAGCATTTT,CASSLGDRGFRNQPQHF
TRBV21-1,TRBJ1-2,NA,NA,TGTGCCAGCAGCAATTGCCACCCCCACACTAACTATGGCTACACCTTC,CASSNCHPHTNYGYTF
TRBV2,TRBJ1-5,TRBD1,NA,TGTGCCAGCAGTTCGGACAGGCAAGGTCAGCCCCAGCATTTT,CASSSDRQGQPQHF
TRBV10-3,TRBJ1-1,TRBD1,NA,TGTGCCATCGCAGCCCACGCCCGACAGGGGCTGAACACTGAAGCTTTCTTT,CAIAAHARQGLNTEAFF
TRBV3-1/TRBV3-2,TRBJ2-7,TRBD1,once,TGTGCCAGCAGCCTATCGGGACAGGCCTACGAGCAGTACTTC,CASSLSGQAYEQYF
TRBV25-1,TRBJ1-1,TRBD1,NA,TGTGCCAGCAGTGAATTTTCAGGGACAGGACCTGAAGCTTTCTTT,CASSEFSGTGPEAFF
TRBV6-1,TRBJ1-1,TRBD1,NA,TGTGCCAGCAGTGATCTGGGACAGGGGAACACTGAAGCTTTCTTT,CASSDLGQGNTEAFF
TRBV12-3/TRBV12-4,TRBJ2-3,NA,NA,TGTGCCAGCAGTTTCGGGGGCACAGATACGCAGTATTTT,CASSFGGTDTQYF
TRBV18,TRBJ2-3,NA,NA,TGTGCCAGCTCACCCGTCAGCATTAGCGCTAGCACAGATACGCAGTATTTT,CASSPVSISASTDTQYF
TRBV5-4,TRBJ2-7,TRBD2,NA,TGTGCCAGCAGCCCCGTAGCGGGAGGTCGCGAGCAGTACTTC,CASSPVAGGREQYF
TRBV10-3,TRBJ2-7,NA,NA,TGTGCCATCAGTGAGTCCTTATTACGAGGGGAGCAGTACTTC,CAISESLLRGEQYF
TRBV11-2,TRBJ1-2,NA,NA,TGTGCCAGCAGCTTAGGGGGCCCCCTACCCTATGGCTACACCTTC,CASSLGGPLPYGYTF
TRBV11-2,TRBJ2-3,TRBD2,NA,TGTGCCAGCAGCCCCCAGCGGGAGGCGCAGTATTTT,CASSPQREAQYF
TRBV19,TRBJ1-2,NA,NA,TGTGCCATAGCCGATTCCCGGGTTAATGGCTACACCTTC,CAIADSRVNGYTF
TRBV11-2,TRBJ2-7,TRBD1,NA,TGTGCCAGCAGCGGGACAGGGGTGTACGAGCAGTACTTC,CASSGTGVYEQYF